These 26 T cell receptor beta chains came from one sample sequenced in a study of blood T cells in healthy people across ages. Primed by a sample-barcoded 5' primer and a J-beta primer mix, a second PCR proceeded for about 7 to 11 cycles. TCRdb ran MiXCR on the 5' RACE reads and lists one entry per CDR3 protein. Among about 780,000 distinct CDR3 sequences listed, more than 35% were seen once. The source material was blood. Source of these receptors: a man older than 75 in good health.

This clonotype appeared once. The V call is TRBV7-3, the J call TRBJ2-4, with unresolved D. Germline CDR1 reads SGHTA; CDR2 reads FQGTGA. Trimming pared 0 bases from V and 13 bases from J, leaving 13 bases between. The CDR3 has 13 residues. CDR3: CASSLTGRQEQYF. The CDR3 bases are TGTGCCAGCAGCTTAACTGGGCGGCAGGAGCAGTACTTC.

The gene calls are TRBV5-6 and TRBJ2-2; D is perhaps TRBD1 or TRBD2 (5 bases each). This CDR3 has 14 amino acids. Trimming stripped 4 bases from V and 1 base from J, with 8 bases between. From germline, CDR1 is SGHDT and CDR2 YYEEEE. This CDR3 reads CASSRGVNTGELFF. CDR3 bases: TGTGCCAGCAGCCGAGGGGTGAACACCGGGGAGCTGTTTTTT.

The chain recombines TRBV20-1 with TRBJ2-3; TRBD2 aligns across 7 bases. From germline, CDR1 is DFQATT and CDR2 SNEGSKA (reference sequence). The CDR3 length is 14 residues. V shed 3 bases, J shed 0 bases, and the junction held 3 bases outside the gene matches. CDR3 DNA: TGCAGTGCTAGGGGGCGGGAGAGCACAGATACGCAGTATTTT. It translates to CSARGRESTDTQYF.

By share, this clonotype counts as medium-sized (0.01 to 0.1%). The CDR3 loop is CASSLDRPPETQYF. In DNA form, the CDR3 reads TGTGCCAGCAGCTTAGACAGGCCTCCAGAGACCCAGTACTTC. The genes are TRBV11-2 and TRBJ2-5, with unresolved D. Germline V gene lookup returns CDR1 SGHAT and CDR2 FQNNGV. V lost 0 bases and J lost 4, with 9 bases in between. The CDR3 has 14 amino acids.

The chain combines TRBV6-1 with TRBJ1-1; D remains ambiguous. Germline V lookup: CDR1 MNHNS, CDR2 SASEGT. CDR3 length: 12 residues. Between the trimmed V and J ends, which lost 7 bases and 3 bases, there was a span of 9 bases. In nucleotides, the CDR3 is TGTGCCAGCAAAAGGCCCGACACTGAAGCTTTCTTT. Its translation is CASKRPDTEAFF.

V is TRBV7-3 and J is TRBJ2-3, with 7 bases identical to TRBD2. V lost 5 bases to trimming and J lost 0 bases; unmatched junction nucleotides: 8. Looked up from germline, CDR1 is SGHTA and CDR2 is FQGTGA. The CDR3 has 16 residues. In nucleotides, the CDR3 is TGTGCCAGCAGCCCCATGCCAGCGGGGAGCACAGATACGCAGTATTTT. It encodes CASSPMPAGSTDTQYF.

This chain connects TRBV29-1 to TRBJ2-7; D is perhaps TRBD2 (5 bases). The closer fit of TRBJ2-5 to the DNA end suggests the J call may be wrong. Germline V lookup: CDR1 SQVTM, CDR2 ANQGSEA. The CDR3 extends over 11 amino acids. CDR3: CSTRVGETQYF. In DNA form, the CDR3 reads TGCAGCACGAGGGTCGGGGAGACCCAGTACTTC.

The count of this clonotype is one. The V and J genes are TRBV27 and TRBJ2-3; D is unresolved. Germline lookup yields CDR1 MNHEY and CDR2 SMNVEV (reference sequence). The CDR3 spans 13 residues. The V gene lost 0 bases and the J gene lost 3 bases, with 4 bases spanning the gap. The DNA of the CDR3 is TGTGCCAGCAGTTTATCGGAGACAGATACGCAGTATTTT. Translating gives CASSLSETDTQYF.

The rearrangement links TRBV5-1 to TRBJ2-7, with D possibly TRBD1 on 6 matching bases. CDR3 length: 16 residues. Germline assignment: CDR1 SGHRS and CDR2 YFSETQ. V was cut by 4 bases and J by 3 bases, with 20 bases left in between. CDR3 coding DNA: TGCGCCAGCAGCCCGCGGTCCCTGGACAGAGACTACGAGCAGTACTTC. This encodes CASSPRSLDRDYEQYF.

There are a few counts of this clonotype. The chain couples TRBV7-3 to TRBJ2-2, with D maybe TRBD2 (6 bases). Trimming took 4 bases from V and 1 from J, leaving 16 bases between them. This CDR3 is 17 amino acids long. CDR1 is SGHTA and CDR2 is FQGTGA in the germline V gene. For the CDR3, the DNA is TGTGCCAGCAGCTCCTCTCCGGGACTCGAGAACACCGGGGAGCTGTTTTTT. This encodes CASSSSPGLENTGELFF.

The chain uses TRBV7-2 and TRBJ2-7; 9 nucleotides align to TRBD1. V was pared by 4 bases and J by 4 bases, with 5 bases of the junction left unmatched. The V gene's germline CDR1 is SGHTA and CDR2 FQGNSA. The CDR3 extends over 14 amino acids. The CDR3 region is CASSWDRATYEQYF. The DNA of the CDR3 is TGTGCCAGCAGCTGGGACAGGGCTACGTACGAGCAGTACTTC.

This clonotype was counted at least ten times. The V and J genes are TRBV10-3 and TRBJ2-1; TRBD2 agrees at 11 bases. CDR1 and CDR2 from the germline V gene are ENHRY and SYGVKD. The CDR3 is made up of 15 amino acids. V was pared by 7 bases and J by 6 bases, with 8 bases of the junction left unmatched. This CDR3 is CAIIRTSGPINEQFF. CDR3 nucleotide sequence: TGTGCCATCATCCGGACTAGCGGGCCAATCAATGAGCAGTTCTTC.

The J gene is TRBJ2-7, the V gene TRBV7-2, with TRBD1 identical over 8 bases. The CDR3 runs 14 residues. V shed 5 bases, J shed 11 bases, and the junction held 14 bases outside the gene matches. CDR1 and CDR2 (germline): SGHTA, FQGNSA. CDR3 loop: CASSPCDRGGEKYF. CDR3 sequence (DNA): TGTGCCAGCAGCCCTTGTGACAGGGGCGGTGAGAAGTACTTC.

A word on this clonotype: With a much larger clone just one base away, this may be a read error. The gene calls are TRBV7-2 and TRBJ2-5; 7 bases match TRBD1. The better agreement between TRBJ2-7 and the DNA end casts doubt on the J call. This CDR3 is 14 amino acids long. Per the germline V gene, CDR1 is SGHTA and CDR2 is FQGNSA. In DNA form, the CDR3 reads TGTGCCAGCAGCCAGGACAGGTTCTCCGACGAGCAGTACTTC. Encoded protein: CASSQDRFSDEQYF.

This clonotype has more than one count but fewer than ten. The chain employs TRBV10-2 and TRBJ2-7; possible D gene TRBD2, 5 bases. Trimming shortened V by 0 bases and J by 13 bases, and 16 bases separated the two germline ends. Germline lookup yields CDR1 WSHSY and CDR2 SAAADI. The CDR3 is 13 amino acids. CDR3 residues: CASSESLDFSVYF. The DNA of the CDR3 is TGCGCCAGCAGTGAGTCCCTGGACTTTAGCGTCTACTTC.

This clonotype was detected a few times. The rearrangement links TRBV25-1 to TRBJ2-7; 7 nucleotides agree with TRBD2. This CDR3 has 14 residues. V shed 2 bases, J shed 3 bases, and the junction held 4 bases outside the gene matches. Germline lookup yields CDR1 MGHDK and CDR2 SYGVNS. The DNA of the CDR3 is TGTGCCAGCAGTGAAGGGGGGGAATACTACGAGCAGTACTTC. As protein: CASSEGGEYYEQYF.

This chain links TRBV7-9 with TRBJ2-1; D tentatively fits TRBD1 or TRBD2 (6 bases each). Per the germline V gene, CDR1 is SEHNR and CDR2 is FQNEAQ (reference sequence). V gave up 7 bases and J gave up 2 bases, with 21 bases separating them. The CDR3 contains 17 residues. The CDR3 is CASTLSVEEGAYNEQFF. The CDR3 DNA is TGTGCCAGCACCCTTAGCGTCGAGGAGGGGGCCTACAATGAGCAGTTCTTC.

The V call is TRBV20-1, the J call TRBJ2-1; D possibly matches TRBD1 or TRBD2 (6 bases each). The V end lost 3 bases, the J end lost 8 bases, and 26 bases lay between the germline ends. From germline, CDR1 is DFQATT and CDR2 SNEGSKA (reference sequence). This CDR3 contains 17 residues. The CDR3, as DNA: TGCAGTGCTAGTGGGTGGGGGTCCGGGGGCTATGACGATGAGCAGTTCTTC. Translated, it gives CSASGWGSGGYDDEQFF.

CDR3 bases: TGTGCCAGCAGCTCTGATACAGGGAGGGGGGCAACTAATGAAAAACTGTTTTTT. Encoded protein: CASSSDTGRGATNEKLFF. The gene calls are TRBV7-9 and TRBJ1-4, with D perhaps matching TRBD1 (6 bases). The CDR3 extends over 18 amino acids. Germline V gene lookup returns CDR1 SEHNR and CDR2 FQNEAQ (reference sequence). V was clipped by 4 bases and J by 0 bases, with 18 bases between them.

The V and J genes are TRBV5-5 and TRBJ2-7; 9 nucleotides align to TRBD2. V lost 3 bases to trimming and J lost 7 bases; unmatched junction nucleotides: 8. The CDR3 runs to 14 residues. Germline CDR1 is SGHKS and CDR2 is YYEKEE (reference sequence). The CDR3 region is CASSSTSGRDEQYF. The CDR3, as DNA: TGTGCCAGCAGCTCGACTAGCGGACGGGATGAGCAGTACTTC.

Points on this clonotype: The junction does not match germline at one end; this may be a read error. The genes are TRBV5-1 and TRBJ2-3; 11 bases are shared with TRBD2. Germline values: CDR1 SGHRS, CDR2 YFSETQ. The CDR3 totals 16 residues. This CDR3 is CASSLQGLAATDTRYF. In nucleotides, the CDR3 is TGCGCCAGCAGCTTACAGGGACTAGCGGCCACAGATACGCGGTATTTT.

This chain joins TRBV28 and TRBJ2-4; possible D gene TRBD1, 5 bases. TRBJ2-7 matches the DNA end more closely, so the J call is doubtful. The CDR3 contains 12 residues. The germline gives CDR1 MDHEN, CDR2 SYDVKM. CDR3 bases: TGTGCCACCACTCCAGGGTTCTACGAGCAGTACTTC. Its protein is CATTPGFYEQYF.

V usage is TRBV11-1 and J usage is TRBJ2-1; D is possibly TRBD2 (6 bases). Germline assignment: CDR1 SGHAT and CDR2 FQDESV (reference sequence). The length of the CDR3 is 13 residues. Trimming cost V 0 bases and J 10 bases, with 10 bases left between them. CDR3 in amino acids: CASSLAVRGEQFF. Here the CDR3 DNA reads TGTGCCAGCAGCTTAGCGGTTCGGGGGGAGCAGTTCTTC.

The CDR3 protein is CASSLVRTGPNEQFF. The CDR3 bases are TGCGCCAGCAGCCTAGTTAGGACAGGTCCCAATGAGCAGTTCTTC. This chain connects TRBV5-1 to TRBJ2-1; 7 nucleotides align to TRBD1. The germline gives CDR1 SGHRS, CDR2 YFSETQ. Germline trimming cut 4 bases from V and 6 bases from J; bases unmatched to any gene: 10. The length of the CDR3 is 15 residues.

A remark on this clonotype: A much larger clone lies a single base off, so this may be a read error. The chain links TRBV15 to TRBJ2-7; weak D call: TRBD2 (6 bases). Germline V gene data show CDR1 as LNHNV and CDR2 as YYDKDF (reference sequence). The CDR3 sequence is 13 residues long. The CDR3 coding sequence is TGTGCCACCAGCAGGGACTACTCCTACGAGCGGTACTTC. Residues: CATSRDYSYERYF.

This clonotype has a count of ten or more. The chain couples TRBV5-1 to TRBJ2-3; D is perhaps TRBD1 or TRBD2 (5 bases each). The CDR3 is 14 amino acids. Trimming shortened V by 3 bases and J by 6 bases, and 14 bases separated the two germline ends. In germline, CDR1 is SGHRS, CDR2 YFSETQ. As DNA, the CDR3 is TGCGCCAGCAGCTGGCGCGGGCAGGGCGATACGCAGTATTTT. This gives the protein CASSWRGQGDTQYF. Together with reference TRBV5-1 and TRBJ2-3, the CDR3 gives the full variable domain: KAGVTQTPRYLIKTRGQQVTLSCSPISGHRSVSWYQQTPGQGLQFLFEYFSETQRNKGNFPGRFSGRQFSNSRSEMNVSTLELGDSALYLCASSWRGQGDTQYFGPGTRLTVL.